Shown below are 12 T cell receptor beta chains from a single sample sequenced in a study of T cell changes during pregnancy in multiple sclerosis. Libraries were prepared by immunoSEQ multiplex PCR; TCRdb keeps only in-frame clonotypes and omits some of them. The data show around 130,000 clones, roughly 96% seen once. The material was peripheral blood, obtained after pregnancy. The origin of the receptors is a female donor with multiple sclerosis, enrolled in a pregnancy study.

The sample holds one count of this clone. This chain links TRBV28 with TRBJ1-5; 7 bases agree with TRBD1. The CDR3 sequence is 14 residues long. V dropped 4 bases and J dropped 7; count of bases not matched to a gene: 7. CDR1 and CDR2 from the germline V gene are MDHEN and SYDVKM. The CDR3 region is CASSSPGQNQPQHF. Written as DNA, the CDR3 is TGTGCCAGCAGTTCCCCGGGACAGAACCAGCCCCAGCATTTT.

The CDR3 here is CASSQYEGQETQYF. For the CDR3, the DNA is TGCGCCAGCAGCCAGTACGAGGGCCAAGAGACCCAGTACTTC. This chain uses TRBV4-1 with TRBJ2-5; weak D call: TRBD2 (5 bases). This CDR3 comprises 14 residues. V was shortened by 3 bases and J by 1 base, with 9 bases between the two germline ends. Per germline, CDR1 MGHRA and CDR2 YSYEKL.

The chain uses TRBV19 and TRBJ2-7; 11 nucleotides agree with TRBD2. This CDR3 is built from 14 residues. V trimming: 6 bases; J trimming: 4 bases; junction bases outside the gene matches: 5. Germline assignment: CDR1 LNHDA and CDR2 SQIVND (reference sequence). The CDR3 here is CASSTRLAGYEQYF. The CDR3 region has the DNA TGTGCCAGTAGCACCCGACTAGCGGGGTACGAGCAGTACTTC.

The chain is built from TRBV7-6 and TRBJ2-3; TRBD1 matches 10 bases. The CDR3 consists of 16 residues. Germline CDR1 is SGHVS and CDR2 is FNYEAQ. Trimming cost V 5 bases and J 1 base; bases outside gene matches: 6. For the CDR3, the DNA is TGTGCCAGCAGCCCACGGACAGGGGGAGGCACAGATACGCAGTATTTT. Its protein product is CASSPRTGGGTDTQYF.

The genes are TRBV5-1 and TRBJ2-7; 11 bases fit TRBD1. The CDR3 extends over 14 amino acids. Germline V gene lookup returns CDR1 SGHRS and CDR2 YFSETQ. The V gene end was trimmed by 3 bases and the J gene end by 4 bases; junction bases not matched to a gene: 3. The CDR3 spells CASSWGDRGYEQYF. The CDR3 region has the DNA TGCGCCAGCAGCTGGGGGGACAGGGGGTACGAGCAGTACTTC. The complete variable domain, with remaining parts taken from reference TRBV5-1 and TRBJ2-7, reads KAGVTQTPRYLIKTRGQQVTLSCSPISGHRSVSWYQQTPGQGLQFLFEYFSETQRNKGNFPGRFSGRQFSNSRSEMNVSTLELGDSALYLCASSWGDRGYEQYFGPGTRLTVT.

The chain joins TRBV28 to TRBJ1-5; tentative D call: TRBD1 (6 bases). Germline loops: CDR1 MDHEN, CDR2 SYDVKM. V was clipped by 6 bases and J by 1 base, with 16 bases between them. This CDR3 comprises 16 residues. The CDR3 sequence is CASSNGMGQSNQPQHF. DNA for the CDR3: TGTGCCAGCAGCAACGGGATGGGACAAAGCAATCAGCCCCAGCATTTT.

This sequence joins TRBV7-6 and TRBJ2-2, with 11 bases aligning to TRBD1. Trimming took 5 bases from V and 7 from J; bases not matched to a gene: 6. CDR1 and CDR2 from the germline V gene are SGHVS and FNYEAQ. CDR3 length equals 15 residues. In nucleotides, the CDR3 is TGTGCCAGCAGCCGGACAGGGGGCGCGGGCGGGGAGCTGTTTTTT. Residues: CASSRTGGAGGELFF.

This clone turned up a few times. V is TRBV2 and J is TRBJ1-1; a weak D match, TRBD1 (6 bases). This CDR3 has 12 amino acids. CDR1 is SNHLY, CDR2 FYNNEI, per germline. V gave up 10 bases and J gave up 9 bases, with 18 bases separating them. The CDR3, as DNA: TGTGCCACCGGACAGAACAACCTCAAAGCTTTCTTT. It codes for CATGQNNLKAFF.

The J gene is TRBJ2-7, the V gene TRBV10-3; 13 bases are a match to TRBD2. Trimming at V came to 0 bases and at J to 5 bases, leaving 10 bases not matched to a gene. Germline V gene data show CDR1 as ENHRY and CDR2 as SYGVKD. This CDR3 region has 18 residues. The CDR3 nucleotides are TGTGCCATCAGTGAGTCGACTAGCGGGAGGCCCCGGGCGGACGAGCAGTACTTC. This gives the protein CAISESTSGRPRADEQYF.

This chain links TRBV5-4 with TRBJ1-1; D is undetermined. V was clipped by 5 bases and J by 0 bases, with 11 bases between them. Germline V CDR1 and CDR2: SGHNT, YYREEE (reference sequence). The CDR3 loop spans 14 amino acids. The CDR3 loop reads CASSTRGLNTEAFF. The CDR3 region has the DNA TGTGCCAGCAGTACCCGGGGATTGAACACTGAAGCTTTCTTT. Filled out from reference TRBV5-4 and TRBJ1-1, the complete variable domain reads ETGVTQSPTHLIKTRGQQVTLRCSSQSGHNTVSWYQQALGQGPQFIFQYYREEENGRGNFPPRFSGLQFPNYSSELNVNALELDDSALYLCASSTRGLNTEAFFGQGTRLTVV.

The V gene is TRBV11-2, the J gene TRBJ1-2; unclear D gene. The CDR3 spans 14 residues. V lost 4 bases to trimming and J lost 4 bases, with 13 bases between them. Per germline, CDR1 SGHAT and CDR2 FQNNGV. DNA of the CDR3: TGTGCCAGCAGCTCCATCATAGACTTCTATGGCTACACCTTC. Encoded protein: CASSSIIDFYGYTF.

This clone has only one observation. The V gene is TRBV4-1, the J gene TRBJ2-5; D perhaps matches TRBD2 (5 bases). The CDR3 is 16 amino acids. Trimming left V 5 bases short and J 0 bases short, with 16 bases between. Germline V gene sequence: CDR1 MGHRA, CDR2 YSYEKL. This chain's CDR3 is CASSSLGNPYQETQYF. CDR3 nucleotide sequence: TGCGCCAGCAGCAGCCTCGGGAACCCGTACCAAGAGACCCAGTACTTC.